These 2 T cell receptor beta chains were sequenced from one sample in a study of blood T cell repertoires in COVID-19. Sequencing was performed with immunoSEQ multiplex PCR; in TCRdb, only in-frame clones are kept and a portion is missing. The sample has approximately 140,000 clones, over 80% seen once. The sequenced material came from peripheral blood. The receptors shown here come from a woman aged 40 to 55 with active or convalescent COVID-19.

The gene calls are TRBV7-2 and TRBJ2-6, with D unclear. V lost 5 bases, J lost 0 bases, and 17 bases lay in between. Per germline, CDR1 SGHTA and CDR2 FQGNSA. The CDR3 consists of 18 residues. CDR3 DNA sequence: TGTGCCAGCAGCCCGAAGAGAGAACGTTCCTCTGGGGCCAACGTCCTGACTTTC. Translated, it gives CASSPKRERSSGANVLTF. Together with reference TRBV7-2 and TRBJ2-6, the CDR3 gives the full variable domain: GAGVSQSPSNKVTEKGKDVELRCDPISGHTALYWYRQSLGQGLEFLIYFQGNSAPDKSGLPSDRFSAERTGGSVSTLTIQRTQQEDSAVYLCASSPKRERSSGANVLTFGAGSRLTVL.

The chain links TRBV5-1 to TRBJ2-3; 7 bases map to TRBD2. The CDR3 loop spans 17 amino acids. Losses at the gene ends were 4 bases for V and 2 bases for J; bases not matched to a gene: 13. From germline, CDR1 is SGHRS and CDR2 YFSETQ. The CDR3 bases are TGCGCCAGCAGCCCCCTGGGGGGGTATAGGGACACAGATACGCAGTATTTT. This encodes CASSPLGGYRDTDTQYF.